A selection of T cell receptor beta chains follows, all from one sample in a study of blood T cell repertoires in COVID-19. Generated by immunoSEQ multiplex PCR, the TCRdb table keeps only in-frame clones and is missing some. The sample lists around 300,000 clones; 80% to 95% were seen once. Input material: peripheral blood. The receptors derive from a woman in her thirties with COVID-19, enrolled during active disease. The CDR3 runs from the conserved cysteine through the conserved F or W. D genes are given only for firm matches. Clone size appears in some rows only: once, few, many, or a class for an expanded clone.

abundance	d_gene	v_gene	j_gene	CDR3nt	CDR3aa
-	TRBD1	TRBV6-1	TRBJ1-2	TGTGCCAGCAGTGAATCCAGGGGGAACTATGGCTACACCTTC	CASSESRGNYGYTF
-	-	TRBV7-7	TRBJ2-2	TGTGCCAGCAGCTTAGATGGACTCACCGGGGAGCTGTTTTTT	CASSLDGLTGELFF
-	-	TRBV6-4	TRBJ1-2	TGTGCCAGCAGTGACTCAAGGGGCCCCTATGGCTACACCTTC	CASSDSRGPYGYTF
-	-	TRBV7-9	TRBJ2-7	TGTGCCAGCAGCTTAGCGCCAGGCTCCAGTTACGAGCAGTACTTC	CASSLAPGSSYEQYF
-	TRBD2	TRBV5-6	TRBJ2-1	TGTGCCAGCAGCCCTCAGGCGGGAGGGCCTAATGAGCAGTTCTTC	CASSPQAGGPNEQFF
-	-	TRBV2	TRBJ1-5	TGTGCCAGCAGTGAAATGGACAAAAATAGCAATCAGCCCCAGCATTTT	CASSEMDKNSNQPQHF
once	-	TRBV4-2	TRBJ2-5	TGTGCCAGCAGCCGAACACTAGCTTCCAAAGAGACCCAGTACTTC	CASSRTLASKETQYF
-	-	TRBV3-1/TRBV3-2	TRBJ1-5	TGTGCCAGCAGCCAACGCGGTGGGAATCAGCCCCAGCATTTT	CASSQRGGNQPQHF
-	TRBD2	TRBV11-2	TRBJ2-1	TGTGCCAGCAGCTCTCTAGCGGGAGAAGGGAATGAGCAGTTCTTC	CASSSLAGEGNEQFF
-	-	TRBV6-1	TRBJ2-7	TGTGCCAGCAGTGAAAGTTGGACAGTTGCCGAGCAGTACTTC	CASSESWTVAEQYF
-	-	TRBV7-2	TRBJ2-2	TGTGCCAGCAGCCTCCGCTCGTTAGACACCGGGGAGCTGTTTTTT	CASSLRSLDTGELFF
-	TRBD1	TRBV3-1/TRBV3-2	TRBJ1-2	TGTGCCAGCAGGATGGGGACAGGCGACGGCTACACCTTC	CASRMGTGDGYTF
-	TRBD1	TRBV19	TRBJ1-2	TGTGCCAGTAGTAACAGGACAGGGCCCTATGGCTACACCTTC	CASSNRTGPYGYTF
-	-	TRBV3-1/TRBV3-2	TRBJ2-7	TGTGCCAGCAGCCTCCAGCCGGGCGAGCAGTACTTC	CASSLQPGEQYF
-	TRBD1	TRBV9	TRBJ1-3	TGTGCCAGCAGCGTAGGTTTGTCACCGGGACAGCACCGCTCTGGAAACACCATATATTTT	CASSVGLSPGQHRSGNTIYF
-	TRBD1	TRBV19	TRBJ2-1	TGTGCCAGTAGTATGGGTTCCGGGACAGGGGGCGCCTACAATGAGCAGTTCTTC	CASSMGSGTGGAYNEQFF
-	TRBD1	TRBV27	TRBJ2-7	TGTGCCAGCAAGAGGCAGGGGGATTCCTACGAGCAGTACTTC	CASKRQGDSYEQYF
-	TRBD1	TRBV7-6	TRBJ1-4	TGTGCCAGCAGCCCAGCCCCGGGACAGGGGGCGTCGGCAACTAATGAAAAACTGTTTTTT	CASSPAPGQGASATNEKLFF
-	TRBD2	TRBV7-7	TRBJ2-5	TGTGCCAGCAGCTTAATAACTAGCGGGAGCGGGGATAGTGACCAAGAGACCCAGTACTTC	CASSLITSGSGDSDQETQYF
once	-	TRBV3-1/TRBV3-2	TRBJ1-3	TGTGCCAGCAGCCGAGGGAGCTCTGGAAACACCATATATTTT	CASSRGSSGNTIYF
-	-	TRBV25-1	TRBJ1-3	TGTGCCAGCAGTGATTCTAGAGGAAGAAACACCATATATTTT	CASSDSRGRNTIYF
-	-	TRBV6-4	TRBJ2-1	TGTGCCAGCAGTGATTTTTACTACAATGAGCAGTTCTTC	CASSDFYYNEQFF
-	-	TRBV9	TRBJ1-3	TGTGCCAGCAGCGTAGGGGCGGGGGAGTCTGGAAACACCATATATTTT	CASSVGAGESGNTIYF
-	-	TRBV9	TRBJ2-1	TGTGCCAGCAGCGTGGGGGCACGGAACAATGAGCAGTTCTTC	CASSVGARNNEQFF
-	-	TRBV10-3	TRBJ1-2	TGTGCCATCAGTGACCGAAGACAGGATAAATTGAACTATGGCTACACCTTC	CAISDRRQDKLNYGYTF
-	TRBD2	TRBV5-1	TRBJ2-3	TGCGCCAGCAGCTTTAGACTAGCGGGAGGGACAGATACGCAGTATTTT	CASSFRLAGGTDTQYF
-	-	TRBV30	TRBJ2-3	TGTGCCTGGAGTCGTAACAGGGCGGGCACAGATACGCAGTATTTT	CAWSRNRAGTDTQYF
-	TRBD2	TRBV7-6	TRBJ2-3	TGTGCCAGCAGCTTAGGGGCTAGCGGCTTTAGCACAGATACGCAGTATTTT	CASSLGASGFSTDTQYF
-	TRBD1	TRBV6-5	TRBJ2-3	TGTGCCAGCAGGTTACCGGGACAGGGGACAGATACGCAGTATTTT	CASRLPGQGTDTQYF
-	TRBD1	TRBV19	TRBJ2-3	TGTGCCAGTAGTATAAGGACAGGGTTTACAGATACGCAGTATTTT	CASSIRTGFTDTQYF
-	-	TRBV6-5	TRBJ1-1	TGTGCCAGCAGTTACGACCTTGGGAGTGGATACACTGAAGCTTTCTTT	CASSYDLGSGYTEAFF
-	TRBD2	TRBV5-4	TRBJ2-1	TGTGCCAGCAGCTTACGTGGTAGCGGGAGTAGGGGTTACAATGAGCAGTTCTTC	CASSLRGSGSRGYNEQFF
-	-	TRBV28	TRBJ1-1	TGTGCCAGCAGTCTACAGGGACGGGGTGAAGCTTTCTTT	CASSLQGRGEAFF
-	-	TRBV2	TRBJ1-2	TGTGCCAGCAGTGCGGCAGGGAAAGGTGGCTACACCTTC	CASSAAGKGGYTF
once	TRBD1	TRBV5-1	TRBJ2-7	TGCGCCAGCAGCTTGGCGGGACAGGGGTTGTACGAGCAGTACTTC	CASSLAGQGLYEQYF
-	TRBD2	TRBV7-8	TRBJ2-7	TGTGCCAGCAGCCCCCCCCTGCGCGAGGCTAGCGGGAGAGGGGAGCAGTACTTC	CASSPPLREASGRGEQYF
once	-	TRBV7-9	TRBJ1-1	TGTGCCAGCAGCCTTAACACTGAAGCTTTCTTT	CASSLNTEAFF
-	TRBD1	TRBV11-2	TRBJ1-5	TGTGCCAGCAGCTCACAGGGGGCCCAGCCCCAGCATTTT	CASSSQGAQPQHF
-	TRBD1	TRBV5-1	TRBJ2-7	TGCGCCGGCAGTTGGCAGGGGGTTTCCTCCTACGAGCAGTACTTC	CAGSWQGVSSYEQYF
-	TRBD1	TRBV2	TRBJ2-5	TGTGCCAGCAGTGCAGGGGGCGGGGAGACCCAGTACTTC	CASSAGGGETQYF
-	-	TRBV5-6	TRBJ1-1	TGTGCCAGCACCACCCAACGGGGGAACACTGAAGCTTTCTTT	CASTTQRGNTEAFF
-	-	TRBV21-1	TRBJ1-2	TGTGCCAGCAGCAGACAGGGGGGTCTTGGCTACACCTTC	CASSRQGGLGYTF
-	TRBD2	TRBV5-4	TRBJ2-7	TGTGCCAGCAGCCCGTCGCGGGAGTTCTACGAGCAGTACTTC	CASSPSREFYEQYF
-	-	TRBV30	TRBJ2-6	TGTGCCTGGAGGACGGACAGCTCTGGGGCCAACGTCCTGACTTTC	CAWRTDSSGANVLTF
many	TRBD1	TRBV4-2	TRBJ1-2	TGTGCCAGCAGCCAAGACCCCACAGGGGACTATGGCTACACCTTC	CASSQDPTGDYGYTF
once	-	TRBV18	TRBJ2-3	TGTGCCAGCTCACCACCGTTTCAGGGCTCAGATACGCAGTATTTT	CASSPPFQGSDTQYF
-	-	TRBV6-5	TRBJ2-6	TGTGCCAGCACGGGGTTTGCTGGGGCCAACGTCCTGACTTTC	CASTGFAGANVLTF